The entry that follows covers one T cell receptor beta chain sequence. What it binds is unknown. Method: immunoSEQ multiplex PCR; TCRdb's copy keeps in-frame clones and lacks some. This sample has fewer than 200,000 clones, with 86% found just once. With 1 base removed from V and 0 bases from J, the gap between germline ends came to 8 bases. This CDR3 is built from 15 residues. Germline V gives CDR1 SGHTA, CDR2 FQGTGA. This sample was included in a study of cytomegalovirus exposure and HLA in healthy donors. The study, taken as a whole, reports: The study flagged some 180 TCR beta chains as cytomegalovirus-associated.

The TCR was taken from a man aged 30-40 years in good health and CMV-seropositive. The V and J genes are TRBV7-3 and TRBJ2-3; the D is unclear. The sample consisted of PBMCs. The CDR3 protein is CASSLMGSSTDTQYF. CDR3 sequence (DNA): TGTGCCAGCAGCTTAATGGGGTCTAGCACAGATACGCAGTATTTT.